Listed below are T cell receptor beta chains from one sample, sequenced in a study of control samples from healthy donors and cancer patients. Assay: immunoSEQ multiplex PCR; the TCRdb copy retains only in-frame clones and omits some. The table has a few hundred thousand clones, approximately 90% seen once. The sequenced sample consisted of PBMCs. The source is a man aged 40-50 years with head and neck cancer. Both conserved end residues are part of each CDR3. Fields, in order: V gene, D gene, J gene, clone size, CDR3 DNA, CDR3 protein. A D gene is named only where the DNA matches it firmly. A clone size is listed for some rows: how often the clone was seen (once, few, many), or a class if it is expanded.

V gene: TRBV19; D gene: -; J gene: TRBJ2-1; clone size: -; CDR3 DNA: TGTGCCAGTAACAGAGCGAGCTCCTACAATGAGCAGTTCTTC; CDR3 protein: CASNRASSYNEQFF
V gene: TRBV28; D gene: TRBD1; J gene: TRBJ1-2; clone size: -; CDR3 DNA: TGTGCCAGCAGGGTGACAGGGGGTGTAAACTATGGCTACACCTTC; CDR3 protein: CASRVTGGVNYGYTF
V gene: TRBV28; D gene: -; J gene: TRBJ2-7; clone size: once; CDR3 DNA: TGTGCCAGCAGTTATGGGGGAAGCTCCTACGAGCAGTACTTC; CDR3 protein: CASSYGGSSYEQYF
V gene: TRBV19; D gene: -; J gene: TRBJ1-5; clone size: -; CDR3 DNA: TGTGCCAGTAGTGGGGTCGATCAGCCCCAGCATTTT; CDR3 protein: CASSGVDQPQHF
V gene: TRBV7-8; D gene: -; J gene: TRBJ2-5; clone size: -; CDR3 DNA: TGTGCCAGCAGCTCCCCCGGTGGGACCCAGTACTTC; CDR3 protein: CASSSPGGTQYF
V gene: TRBV18; D gene: TRBD2; J gene: TRBJ2-1; clone size: once; CDR3 DNA: TGTGCCAGCTCACCCCCTAGCGGGAGTACCTACAATGAGCAGTTCTTC; CDR3 protein: CASSPPSGSTYNEQFF
V gene: TRBV19; D gene: -; J gene: TRBJ1-1; clone size: -; CDR3 DNA: TGTGCCAGTAGTGTCTTTTATCTAGACCCATTGGGGAACACTGAAGCTTTCTTT; CDR3 protein: CASSVFYLDPLGNTEAFF
V gene: TRBV11-3; D gene: TRBD1; J gene: TRBJ2-3; clone size: -; CDR3 DNA: TGTGCCAGCAGCGCCCGGGACAGGGGGCATGCAGATACGCAGTATTTT; CDR3 protein: CASSARDRGHADTQYF
V gene: TRBV28; D gene: -; J gene: TRBJ1-4; clone size: -; CDR3 DNA: TGTGCCAGCAGTACCCCGAGGGACCGTAATGAAAAACTGTTTTTT; CDR3 protein: CASSTPRDRNEKLFF
V gene: TRBV25-1; D gene: -; J gene: TRBJ2-7; clone size: -; CDR3 DNA: TGTGCCAGCAGTGGACCCCGGGGGCCGAGCTCCTACGAGCAGTACTTC; CDR3 protein: CASSGPRGPSSYEQYF
V gene: TRBV13; D gene: -; J gene: TRBJ2-7; clone size: -; CDR3 DNA: TGTGCCAGCAGCTTAGGGCGGGGCGAGCAGTACTTC; CDR3 protein: CASSLGRGEQYF
V gene: TRBV9; D gene: -; J gene: TRBJ1-2; clone size: once; CDR3 DNA: TGTGCCAGCAGCGTCCCTGGCTACACCTTC; CDR3 protein: CASSVPGYTF
V gene: TRBV18; D gene: -; J gene: TRBJ2-4; clone size: once; CDR3 DNA: TGTGCCAGCTCACCAACAGAGGGGAACATTCAGTACTTC; CDR3 protein: CASSPTEGNIQYF
V gene: TRBV19; D gene: -; J gene: TRBJ1-3; clone size: -; CDR3 DNA: TGTGCCAGTAGTATCGGCGGGAGCTCTGGAAACACCATATATTTT; CDR3 protein: CASSIGGSSGNTIYF
V gene: TRBV5-4; D gene: TRBD2; J gene: TRBJ2-1; clone size: -; CDR3 DNA: TGTGCCAGCAGCTTGGGGGGGACTAGCGGGAACAATGAGCAGTTCTTC; CDR3 protein: CASSLGGTSGNNEQFF
V gene: TRBV10-1; D gene: -; J gene: TRBJ2-2; clone size: -; CDR3 DNA: TGCGCCAGCGGGGTCGGCACCTGGGGCACCGGGGAGCTGTTTTTT; CDR3 protein: CASGVGTWGTGELFF
V gene: TRBV5-1; D gene: TRBD1; J gene: TRBJ1-5; clone size: -; CDR3 DNA: TGCGCCAGCAGCTTGGACAGGGGGCAACAGCCCCAGCATTTT; CDR3 protein: CASSLDRGQQPQHF
V gene: TRBV11-1; D gene: -; J gene: TRBJ2-3; clone size: -; CDR3 DNA: TGTGCCAGCAGCTTAGCAGGTTGGGATACGCAGTATTTT; CDR3 protein: CASSLAGWDTQYF
V gene: TRBV3-1/TRBV3-2; D gene: TRBD1; J gene: TRBJ2-3; clone size: -; CDR3 DNA: TGTGCCAGCAGACCGGAAAATTCGTCGTCCGGACAGGGAAGAAGTTGGCGGGGCACAGATACGCAGTATTTT; CDR3 protein: CASRPENSSSGQGRSWRGTDTQYF
V gene: TRBV11-2; D gene: -; J gene: TRBJ1-1; clone size: -; CDR3 DNA: TGTGCCAGCAGCGTAGGACTCAGGAACACTGAAGCTTTCTTT; CDR3 protein: CASSVGLRNTEAFF
V gene: TRBV13; D gene: -; J gene: TRBJ1-3; clone size: -; CDR3 DNA: TGTGCCAGCAGCTTGCCCAGAAACACCATATATTTT; CDR3 protein: CASSLPRNTIYF
V gene: TRBV28; D gene: -; J gene: TRBJ1-3; clone size: -; CDR3 DNA: TGTGCCAGCAGTCTTAGCCCGCAGGGAAACACCATATATTTT; CDR3 protein: CASSLSPQGNTIYF
V gene: TRBV19; D gene: -; J gene: TRBJ2-1; clone size: once; CDR3 DNA: TGTGCCAGTAGTATAGGAACAGAGGACCATGAGCAGTTCTTC; CDR3 protein: CASSIGTEDHEQFF
V gene: TRBV5-1; D gene: TRBD2; J gene: TRBJ2-1; clone size: once; CDR3 DNA: TGCGCCAGCAGCCCGGGACTAGCATACAATGAGCAGTTCTTC; CDR3 protein: CASSPGLAYNEQFF
V gene: TRBV6-5; D gene: -; J gene: TRBJ1-4; clone size: -; CDR3 DNA: TGTGCCAGCAGCCGCGTGCGAGGGACTAATGAAAAACTGTTTTTT; CDR3 protein: CASSRVRGTNEKLFF
V gene: TRBV11-3; D gene: TRBD1; J gene: TRBJ2-5; clone size: -; CDR3 DNA: TGTGCCAGCAGCTTATCCTCAGGGGGCGGAGAGACCCAGTACTTC; CDR3 protein: CASSLSSGGGETQYF
V gene: TRBV28; D gene: -; J gene: TRBJ2-7; clone size: once; CDR3 DNA: TGTGCCGGCTACAACCCAGGTAGCTCCTACGAGCAGTACTTC; CDR3 protein: CAGYNPGSSYEQYF
V gene: TRBV7-9; D gene: -; J gene: TRBJ1-3; clone size: -; CDR3 DNA: TGTGCCAGCAGCTCCACATCGACGGCTGGAAACACCATATATTTT; CDR3 protein: CASSSTSTAGNTIYF
V gene: TRBV10-3; D gene: -; J gene: TRBJ1-1; clone size: -; CDR3 DNA: TGTGCCATCAGCCGGGACTTAACGTCTGAAGCTTTCTTT; CDR3 protein: CAISRDLTSEAFF
V gene: TRBV18; D gene: -; J gene: TRBJ1-1; clone size: -; CDR3 DNA: TGTGCCAGCTCACCAGTGGGAGGGCACACTGAAGCTTTCTTT; CDR3 protein: CASSPVGGHTEAFF
V gene: TRBV27; D gene: TRBD2; J gene: TRBJ2-2; clone size: -; CDR3 DNA: TGTGCCAGCAGTTCATGGGGGGAGGGCCGTGGCGGGGAGCTGTTTTTT; CDR3 protein: CASSSWGEGRGGELFF
V gene: TRBV28; D gene: TRBD2; J gene: TRBJ2-7; clone size: -; CDR3 DNA: TGTGCCACCACTTCAAGCGAAAGCGGGAGACCCGAGCAGTACTTC; CDR3 protein: CATTSSESGRPEQYF
V gene: TRBV5-6; D gene: TRBD1; J gene: TRBJ1-2; clone size: -; CDR3 DNA: TGTGCCAGCAGCTTGGATCGGGGACAGGGCCTGCGCTATGGCTACACCTTC; CDR3 protein: CASSLDRGQGLRYGYTF
V gene: TRBV11-3; D gene: TRBD2; J gene: TRBJ2-2; clone size: once; CDR3 DNA: TGTGCCAGCAGCCTCATAGCGGGTGGGAACGGGGAGCTGTTTTTT; CDR3 protein: CASSLIAGGNGELFF
V gene: TRBV5-1; D gene: -; J gene: TRBJ1-1; clone size: once; CDR3 DNA: TGCGCCAGCAGCTTGGCCTCTGGGGGCAGCGCGATGAACACTGAAGCTTTCTTT; CDR3 protein: CASSLASGGSAMNTEAFF
V gene: TRBV7-6; D gene: -; J gene: TRBJ1-4; clone size: once; CDR3 DNA: TGTGCCAGCAGCCACTCGGGGGGGCCGAATGAAAAACTGTTTTTT; CDR3 protein: CASSHSGGPNEKLFF
V gene: TRBV29-1; D gene: TRBD2; J gene: TRBJ2-1; clone size: -; CDR3 DNA: TGCAGCGTTGCCTTCGGTAGCGGGAGCTCCTACAATGAGCAGTTCTTC; CDR3 protein: CSVAFGSGSSYNEQFF
V gene: TRBV6-6; D gene: -; J gene: TRBJ1-4; clone size: -; CDR3 DNA: TGTGCCAGCCAGGATGAAAAACTGTTTTTT; CDR3 protein: CASQDEKLFF
V gene: TRBV9; D gene: -; J gene: TRBJ1-1; clone size: -; CDR3 DNA: TGTGCCAGCAGCAACCGCGGGGGGGACGACACTGAAGCTTTCTTT; CDR3 protein: CASSNRGGDDTEAFF
V gene: TRBV28; D gene: TRBD2; J gene: TRBJ2-5; clone size: -; CDR3 DNA: TGTGCCAGCAGTTTCGCGTCTAGCGGACATTATAAAGAGACCCAGTACTTC; CDR3 protein: CASSFASSGHYKETQYF
V gene: TRBV24-1; D gene: -; J gene: TRBJ1-5; clone size: -; CDR3 DNA: TGTGCCACCAGTGAGCCTACGGTGAGCAATCAGCCCCAGCATTTT; CDR3 protein: CATSEPTVSNQPQHF
V gene: TRBV28; D gene: -; J gene: TRBJ1-3; clone size: -; CDR3 DNA: TGTGCCAGCAGTTGGCGCCCGTGGCGCGCCCAGCCTCCTGGAAACACCATATATTTT; CDR3 protein: CASSWRPWRAQPPGNTIYF
V gene: TRBV4-1; D gene: TRBD1; J gene: TRBJ2-5; clone size: -; CDR3 DNA: TGCGCCAGCAGCCAAGCCGGGACAGGGGGCGCGAAGGAGACCCAGTACTTC; CDR3 protein: CASSQAGTGGAKETQYF
V gene: TRBV20-1; D gene: -; J gene: TRBJ1-6; clone size: once; CDR3 DNA: TGCAGTGCTAGTTCCGCCCAGGGCGGTTCACCCCTCCACTTT; CDR3 protein: CSASSAQGGSPLHF
V gene: TRBV5-1; D gene: TRBD2; J gene: TRBJ2-1; clone size: -; CDR3 DNA: TGCGCCAGCAGCTTGGCCGGGACTAGCGGATACAATGAGCAGTTCTTC; CDR3 protein: CASSLAGTSGYNEQFF
V gene: TRBV10-3; D gene: TRBD2; J gene: TRBJ2-7; clone size: -; CDR3 DNA: TGTGCCATCAGTGACCCAGGACTAGCGATAGACGAGCAGTACTTC; CDR3 protein: CAISDPGLAIDEQYF
V gene: TRBV11-3; D gene: -; J gene: TRBJ2-3; clone size: -; CDR3 DNA: TGTGCCAGCAGCCATCGAGGAGATACGCAGTATTTT; CDR3 protein: CASSHRGDTQYF
V gene: TRBV18; D gene: TRBD1; J gene: TRBJ1-2; clone size: -; CDR3 DNA: TGTGCCAGCTCACCCGCGGACAGGGTGAAAGGCTACACCTTC; CDR3 protein: CASSPADRVKGYTF
V gene: TRBV10-1; D gene: -; J gene: TRBJ2-5; clone size: -; CDR3 DNA: TGCGCCAGCAGTGTCGGGGGCCAAGAGACCCAGTACTTC; CDR3 protein: CASSVGGQETQYF
V gene: TRBV10-3; D gene: -; J gene: TRBJ1-5; clone size: once; CDR3 DNA: TGTGCCATCAGTGAGGGAAATCAGCCCCAGCATTTT; CDR3 protein: CAISEGNQPQHF
V gene: TRBV29-1; D gene: TRBD2; J gene: TRBJ2-7; clone size: -; CDR3 DNA: TGCAGCGTTAGGGACCCGGGGGGCTACGAGCAGTACTTC; CDR3 protein: CSVRDPGGYEQYF
V gene: TRBV6-2/TRBV6-3; D gene: -; J gene: TRBJ2-7; clone size: -; CDR3 DNA: TGTGCCAGCAGTTTGGGACTTCCCCTCTCCTACGAGCAGTACTTC; CDR3 protein: CASSLGLPLSYEQYF
V gene: TRBV6-4; D gene: -; J gene: TRBJ2-5; clone size: -; CDR3 DNA: TGTGCCAGCAGTCTAGGGGGGACACAAGAGACCCAGTACTTC; CDR3 protein: CASSLGGTQETQYF
V gene: TRBV18; D gene: -; J gene: TRBJ1-2; clone size: -; CDR3 DNA: TGTGCCAGCTCACCGTCACAGAGTAACTATGGCTACACCTTC; CDR3 protein: CASSPSQSNYGYTF